What follows are 21 T cell receptor beta chains derived from one specimen sequenced in a study of CD8 T cells in Susac syndrome (dated by TCRdb to the late 2010s). Libraries were built with the immunoSEQ multiplex PCR assay. RNA was extracted with the RNeasy kit and roughly 0.5 to 1 ug was reverse transcribed using random hexamers. Clones were called with MiXCR by TCRdb after fastp trimmed the public reads at Q25, and only in-frame beta chains were retained. Entries that share a CDR3 protein sequence are merged under the most common genes and DNA. The sample table records some 180,000 distinct CDR3 sequences; roughly 94% of these occur just once. The top ten clonotypes cover 0.1% of the sample. The sequencing input was CD4+ T cells from PBMCs. Receptors originate from a human donor in good health.

This chain uses TRBV7-7 with TRBJ2-2; TRBD1 is a possible D gene (5 bases). V was trimmed by 1 base and J by 3 bases, leaving 6 bases between them. CDR3 size: 14 residues. Germline CDR1 reads SSHAT; CDR2 reads FNYEAQ (reference sequence). The CDR3 protein is CASSLVRDTGELFF. The CDR3 DNA reads TGTGCCAGCAGCTTAGTCAGGGACACCGGGGAGCTGTTTTTT. The entire variable domain, with the rest obtained from reference TRBV7-7 and TRBJ2-2, is as follows: GAGVSQSPRYKVTKRGQDVTLRCDPISSHATLYWYQQALGQGPEFLTYFNYEAQPDKSGLPSDRFSAERPEGSISTLTIQRTEQRDSAMYRCASSLVRDTGELFFGEGSRLTVL.

The rearrangement uses TRBV2 and TRBJ2-5; 11 bases are a match to TRBD1. This CDR3 spans 15 amino acids. From germline, CDR1 is SNHLY and CDR2 FYNNEI. V shed 4 bases and J 5 bases; nucleotides not matched to a gene: 6. The CDR3 DNA reads TGTGCCAGCAGTGTGGACAGGGGGCGCTGGGAGACCCAGTACTTC. Translation: CASSVDRGRWETQYF.

The chain carries TRBV30 and TRBJ1-5, with TRBD1 matching 9 bases. The CDR3 is 16 amino acids. From germline, CDR1 is GTSNPN and CDR2 SVGIG (reference sequence). V was pared by 0 bases and J by 5 bases, with 8 bases of the junction left unmatched. In DNA, the CDR3 is TGTGCCTGGAGTGTAGGGACAGGGCTGAGTTATCAGCCCCAGCATTTT. As protein: CAWSVGTGLSYQPQHF.

The CDR3 region is CASSLGIAGASGANVLTF. The CDR3 DNA is TGTGCCAGCAGCCTCGGGATAGCGGGGGCCTCTGGGGCCAACGTCCTGACTTTC. This chain joins TRBV13 and TRBJ2-6, with 9 bases aligning to TRBD2. The germline CDR1 and CDR2 sequences are PRHDT and FYEKMQ (reference sequence). This CDR3 has 18 amino acids. V gave up 5 bases and J gave up 0 bases; unmatched junction bases: 8.

V gene TRBV20-1 combines with J gene TRBJ2-7, with 7 nucleotides matching TRBD1. Per germline, CDR1 DFQATT and CDR2 SNEGSKA (reference sequence). CDR3 length: 14 residues. In DNA form, the CDR3 reads TGCTCCTTCTCCGGGACAGACCACTCCTACGAGCAGTACTTC. It codes for CSFSGTDHSYEQYF.

This sequence joins TRBV4-2 and TRBJ2-1, with D possibly matching TRBD2 (5 bases). The germline V gene has CDR1 LGHNA and CDR2 YNFKEQ. The CDR3 covers 16 residues. V lost 1 base and J 6 bases, leaving 16 bases between the germline ends. The CDR3 here is CASSQVSAAVGNEQFF. As DNA, the CDR3 is TGTGCCAGCAGCCAAGTCTCAGCGGCCGTGGGCAATGAGCAGTTCTTC.

This clonotype was detected only once. This sequence joins TRBV24-1 and TRBJ2-2, with a tentative D call TRBD1 (6 bases). Deletions cut 1 base from V and 2 bases from J, with 10 bases between. The germline gives CDR1 KGHDR, CDR2 SFDVKD. CDR3 size: 16 residues. DNA for the CDR3: TGTGCCACCAGTGATTTATTACAGGGTAACACCGGGGAGCTGTTTTTT. Its translation: CATSDLLQGNTGELFF.

This chain joins TRBV7-9 and TRBJ2-1, with D perhaps matching TRBD2 (6 bases). The CDR3 has 14 amino acids. The germline V gene has CDR1 SEHNR and CDR2 FQNEAQ (reference sequence). Trimming shortened V by 10 bases and J by 2 bases, and 15 bases separated the two germline ends. The CDR3 spells CATPRAGPYNEQFF. The CDR3, as DNA: TGTGCCACCCCTAGGGCGGGACCCTACAATGAGCAGTTCTTC.

The J gene is TRBJ1-3, the V gene TRBV28; D is possibly TRBD1 (6 bases). The V end lost 6 bases, the J end lost 4 bases, and 10 bases lay between the germline ends. Germline loops: CDR1 MDHEN, CDR2 SYDVKM. This CDR3 contains 13 residues. CDR3 residues: CASSTGYGNTIYF. CDR3 bases: TGTGCCAGCAGCACAGGGTACGGAAACACCATATATTTT.

This sequence joins TRBV7-2 and TRBJ2-5, with D possibly TRBD2 on 5 matching bases. CDR1 and CDR2 (germline): SGHTA, FQGNSA. V was shortened by 8 bases and J by 5 bases, with 21 bases between the two germline ends. The CDR3 runs 15 residues. DNA for the CDR3: TGTGCCAGCTCCCGTTCCGGAGCGGCGTCGGAGACCCAGTACTTC. Encoded protein: CASSRSGAASETQYF.

In its sample, this clonotype was seen a few times. The chain has TRBV29-1 and TRBJ1-5; no clear D gene. The CDR3 is 13 residues long. Germline V gives CDR1 SQVTM, CDR2 ANQGSEA. Trimming took 6 bases from V and 1 from J, leaving 10 bases between them. The CDR3 loop reads CSVSELSNQPQHF. For the CDR3, the DNA is TGCAGCGTCTCCGAACTAAGCAATCAGCCCCAGCATTTT.

The chain links TRBV28 to TRBJ1-5; D is perhaps TRBD1 (5 bases). V gave up 8 bases and J gave up 4 bases, with 9 bases separating them. Germline CDR1 MDHEN, CDR2 SYDVKM. The CDR3 runs 12 residues. The CDR3 protein is CASRGQNQPQHF. The CDR3 nucleotides are TGTGCCAGCCGGGGCCAAAATCAGCCCCAGCATTTT.

The chain uses TRBV20-1 and TRBJ2-1; 8 nucleotides align to TRBD2. The CDR3 is 15 residues long. With V trimmed by 3 bases and J by 9 bases, 13 bases remained unmatched. Germline CDR1 is DFQATT and CDR2 is SNEGSKA (reference sequence). CDR3 DNA: TGCAGTGCTAGGAATTGGGAGCGGGAGATCGGTGAGCAGTTCTTC. Translating it yields CSARNWEREIGEQFF.

V and J are TRBV20-1 and TRBJ2-3; TRBD2 might be the D (6 bases). The V gene's germline CDR1 is DFQATT and CDR2 SNEGSKA (reference sequence). The V end lost 7 bases, the J end lost 2 bases, and 16 bases lay between the germline ends. The CDR3 sequence is 14 residues long. The CDR3 DNA reads as TGCAGTGTTTGGGACTTATTAAACACAGATACGCAGTATTTT. As protein: CSVWDLLNTDTQYF.

This rearrangement joins TRBV20-1 to TRBJ2-5; D uncertain. Germline CDR1 reads DFQATT; CDR2 reads SNEGSKA (reference sequence). This CDR3 has 12 amino acids. V was cut by 2 bases and J by 2 bases, with 6 bases left in between. The DNA of the CDR3 is TGCAGTGCTAGATTGACACAAGAGACCCAGTACTTC. It encodes CSARLTQETQYF.

The chain is built from TRBV30 and TRBJ2-5; 8 bases line up with TRBD1. Trimming removed 4 bases from V and 5 bases from J; junction bases left unmatched: 9. This CDR3 region has 14 residues. Per the germline V gene, CDR1 is GTSNPN and CDR2 is SVGIG (reference sequence). Here the CDR3 reads CAWNLGQGRETQYF. The CDR3 bases are TGTGCCTGGAACCTCGGACAGGGCCGGGAGACCCAGTACTTC.

The chain uses TRBV2 and TRBJ2-6; no definite D call. There are 13 residues in the CDR3. Trimming removed 7 bases from V and 1 base from J, with 5 bases in between. Germline V gene sequence: CDR1 SNHLY, CDR2 FYNNEI. The CDR3 spells CASILSGANVLTF. For the CDR3, the DNA is TGTGCCAGCATACTGTCTGGGGCCAACGTCCTGACTTTC.

The V and J genes are TRBV29-1 and TRBJ1-1; D may be TRBD1 (5 bases). The CDR3 consists of 14 residues. Germline assignment: CDR1 SQVTM and CDR2 ANQGSEA. V was cut by 3 bases and J by 5 bases, with 16 bases left in between. This CDR3 is CSVESKGIGTEAFF. Written as DNA, the CDR3 is TGCAGCGTTGAGTCCAAGGGGATCGGGACTGAAGCTTTCTTT.

The chain employs TRBV30 and TRBJ2-6, with D maybe TRBD1 (5 bases). Germline V gene sequence: CDR1 GTSNPN, CDR2 SVGIG (reference sequence). Trimming left V 7 bases short and J 0 bases short, with 10 bases between. The CDR3 loop spans 14 amino acids. The CDR3 sequence is CASRQISGANVLTF. In DNA form, the CDR3 reads TGTGCCTCACGACAGATCTCTGGGGCCAACGTCCTGACTTTC.

The chain links TRBV30 to TRBJ2-7, with D unclear. Looked up from germline, CDR1 is GTSNPN and CDR2 is SVGIG (reference sequence). V lost 0 bases and J 6 bases, leaving 6 bases between the germline ends. The CDR3 is 11 residues long. This chain's CDR3 is CAWSVLREQYF. Here the CDR3 DNA reads TGTGCCTGGAGTGTACTTCGCGAGCAGTACTTC.

The chain carries TRBV20-1 and TRBJ1-3; 8 bases fit TRBD1. V dropped 2 bases and J dropped 1; count of bases not matched to a gene: 10. CDR1 and CDR2 from the germline V gene are DFQATT and SNEGSKA (reference sequence). This CDR3 is built from 17 residues. CDR3 residues: CSARSQGQGASGNTIYF. CDR3 coding DNA: TGCAGTGCTAGATCGCAGGGGCAGGGGGCTTCTGGAAACACCATATATTTT.